This T cell receptor beta chain was sequenced during a study of cytomegalovirus exposure and HLA in healthy donors. Findings of the study overall: Within the roughly 120 validation repertoires, first-cohort TCR clusters tended to co-occur, according to a later analysis. Rare TCR sequences predominated, though certain public TCRs were found in many donors.

The CDR3 runs 18 residues. V lost 1 base, J lost 4 bases, and 9 bases stayed unmatched. The V gene's germline CDR1 is MGHDK and CDR2 SYGVNS. The protocol was immunoSEQ multiplex PCR, while the TCRdb copy is restricted to in-frame clones and leaves out a portion. The table has 150,000 or so clones, roughly 90% seen once. Concerning this clone: What it recognizes is unknown.

V usage is TRBV25-1 and J usage is TRBJ2-3; 12 bases align to TRBD2. The source is a young man in good health and CMV-seropositive. The material sequenced was PBMCs. CDR3: CASSESGLAGFTADTQYF. CDR3 DNA sequence: TGTGCCAGCAGTGAATCCGGACTAGCGGGATTTACGGCAGATACGCAGTATTTT.